This TCR beta chain was identified during a study of blood T cell repertoires in COVID-19. Recruited during active infection, patients (from Seattle) were subsequently followed longitudinally. In the original analysis: Reference gene primers were amplified, and this amplification served to estimate nucleated cell counts. TCRdb's table, derived via immunoSEQ multiplex PCR, lists solely in-frame clones and lacks some. The D gene and trimming were derived from the DNA, and the V and J assignments and clone size from that table. The data contain 150,000 to 200,000 clones, roughly 80% of them singletons. Germline CDR1 reads SGHAT; CDR2 reads FQNNGV. The CDR3 loop spans 14 amino acids. V lost 6 bases to trimming and J lost 7 bases; unmatched junction nucleotides: 4.

The V gene is TRBV11-2, the J gene TRBJ2-1; 12 bases are shared with TRBD2. This receptor was identified in a woman aged 40 to 55 with COVID-19, enrolled during active disease. Sequencing was performed on peripheral blood. CDR3 sequence reads: CASRPGLAGNEQFF. The CDR3 DNA follows: TGTGCCAGCAGGCCGGGACTAGCGGGTAATGAGCAGTTCTTC.